Presented here are 30 T cell receptor beta chains from one specimen sequenced in a study of cytomegalovirus exposure and HLA in healthy donors. Use of 60 Vbeta and 13 Jbeta primers characterized the PCR. Assay: immunoSEQ multiplex PCR; the TCRdb copy retains only in-frame clones and omits some. In the table there are roughly 230,000 clones, about 93% of which are singletons. The source material was PBMCs. The receptors were gathered from a girl aged 2-9 years in good health and CMV-seronegative.

The rearrangement joins TRBV7-8 to TRBJ2-1; 10 bases map to TRBD1. V shed 5 bases and J 8 bases; nucleotides not matched to a gene: 9. The germline V gene encodes CDR1 SGHVS and CDR2 FQNEAQ. This CDR3 region has 15 residues. CDR3 loop: CASSIPRDRGDEQFF. CDR3 coding DNA: TGTGCCAGCAGCATCCCCCGGGACAGGGGAGATGAGCAGTTCTTC. Full variable domain (outside the CDR3, taken from reference TRBV7-8 and TRBJ2-1): GAGVSQSPRYKVAKRGQDVALRCDPISGHVSLFWYQQALGQGPEFLTYFQNEAQLDKSGLPSDRFFAERPEGSVSTLKIQRTQQEDSAVYLCASSIPRDRGDEQFFGPGTRLTVL.

The chain uses TRBV2 and TRBJ1-1; 8 positions agree with TRBD1. The germline V gene encodes CDR1 SNHLY and CDR2 FYNNEI. CDR3 size: 11 residues. The junction had 4 bases not matched to a gene; V was cut back by 10 bases and J by 6 bases. The CDR3 region is CANDRGAEAFF. The DNA for the CDR3 is TGTGCCAACGACAGGGGCGCTGAAGCTTTCTTT. Supplemented by reference TRBV2 and TRBJ1-1, the full variable domain reads EPEVTQTPSHQVTQMGQEVILRCVPISNHLYFYWYRQILGQKVEFLVSFYNNEISEKSEIFDDQFSVERPDGSNFTLKIRSTKLEDSAMYFCANDRGAEAFFGQGTRLTVV.

V is TRBV6-6 and J is TRBJ2-7; no firm D call. Trimming took 0 bases from V and 0 from J, leaving 6 bases between them. CDR3 length: 14 residues. Germline V gives CDR1 MNHNY, CDR2 SVGAGI (reference sequence). The CDR3 DNA sequence: TGTGCCAGCAGTTACTCTGAGAGCTCCTACGAGCAGTACTTC. Amino acids: CASSYSESSYEQYF.

The chain links TRBV6-5 to TRBJ2-6; D call uncertain. Trimming removed 9 bases from V and 1 base from J, with 7 bases in between. The CDR3 has 13 residues. Germline V gives CDR1 MNHEY, CDR2 SVGAGI. The CDR3, as DNA: TGTGCCAGTCAGTTATCTGGGGCCAACGTCCTGACTTTC. Translation: CASQLSGANVLTF.

The J gene is TRBJ2-7, the V gene TRBV5-4; 13 bases agree with TRBD2. CDR3 size: 16 residues. Germline V gene sequence: CDR1 SGHNT, CDR2 YYREEE (reference sequence). V was pared by 1 base and J by 7 bases, with 8 bases of the junction left unmatched. CDR3 bases: TGTGCCAGCAGCTTGCCCGGGACTAGCGGGGTCTGGGAGCAGTACTTC. Translating gives CASSLPGTSGVWEQYF.

The chain has TRBV15 and TRBJ2-1, with 10 bases matching TRBD2. CDR3 length: 14 residues. Germline CDR1 and CDR2: LNHNV and YYDKDF (reference sequence). Trimming cost V 5 bases and J 5 bases; bases outside gene matches: 3. The DNA of the CDR3 is TGTGCCACCAGCCGCCTAGCGGGGGACAATGAGCAGTTCTTC. Translating it yields CATSRLAGDNEQFF.

As DNA, the CDR3 is TGTGCCAGCAGTGGGGAGGGGCCGATCACGCATCAGCCCCAGCATTTT. This codes for CASSGEGPITHQPQHF. This chain joins TRBV2 and TRBJ1-5; D perhaps matches TRBD1 (5 bases). This CDR3 is built from 16 residues. Trimming removed 4 bases from V and 5 bases from J, with 18 bases in between. The germline CDR1 and CDR2 sequences are SNHLY and FYNNEI.

The chain links TRBV5-1 to TRBJ1-4; 8 bases align to TRBD1. V lost 3 bases and J lost 0; bases outside the gene matches: 4. CDR1 and CDR2 from the germline V gene are SGHRS and YFSETQ. This CDR3 is built from 16 residues. CDR3 sequence: CASSSGQGATNEKLFF. For the CDR3, the DNA is TGCGCCAGCAGCTCCGGACAGGGCGCAACTAATGAAAAACTGTTTTTT.

The chain recombines TRBV30 with TRBJ1-5; D remains unclear. Trimming cost V 0 bases and J 11 bases, with 14 bases left between them. Looked up from germline, CDR1 is GTSNPN and CDR2 is SVGIG (reference sequence). There are 13 residues in the CDR3. The chain's CDR3 is CAWSVLGGEAQHF. The CDR3 nucleotides are TGTGCCTGGAGTGTACTTGGCGGCGAAGCCCAGCATTTT. The full variable domain, in which reference TRBV30 and TRBJ1-5 provide the parts outside the CDR3, is SQTIHQWPATLVQPVGSPLSLECTVEGTSNPNLYWYRQAAGRGLQLLFYSVGIGQISSEVPQNLSASRPQDRQFILSSKKLLLSDSGFYLCAWSVLGGEAQHFGDGTRLSIL.

This chain connects TRBV9 to TRBJ2-3, with TRBD1 matching 7 bases. Trimming cost V 4 bases and J 1 base; bases outside gene matches: 18. This CDR3 comprises 19 residues. Germline V gene data show CDR1 as SGDLS and CDR2 as YYNGEE. The CDR3 is CASSSNRERGQHRTDTQYF. As DNA, the CDR3 is TGTGCCAGCAGCTCAAACAGGGAGAGGGGGCAGCACCGCACAGATACGCAGTATTTT.

This clone was seen a single time. The chain combines TRBV14 with TRBJ2-4, with D possibly TRBD1 on 6 matching bases. Trimming pared 4 bases from V and 1 base from J, leaving 8 bases between. Germline values: CDR1 SGHDN, CDR2 FVKESK. This CDR3 region has 14 residues. CDR3 in DNA: TGTGCCAGCAGCCGGCAGGGGGCCAAAAACATTCAGTACTTC. Amino acids: CASSRQGAKNIQYF.

This chain uses TRBV30 with TRBJ2-1, with D tentatively TRBD1 (7 bases). Germline V CDR1 and CDR2: GTSNPN, SVGIG (reference sequence). CDR3 length: 15 residues. V dropped 2 bases and J dropped 8 bases, with 19 bases sitting between them. In nucleotides, the CDR3 is TGTGCCTGGAGTATGTGGGAAGGGGGCGGGGATGAGCAGTTCTTC. Translation gives CAWSMWEGGGDEQFF. Variable domain in full (rest from reference TRBV30 and TRBJ2-1): SQTIHQWPATLVQPVGSPLSLECTVEGTSNPNLYWYRQAAGRGLQLLFYSVGIGQISSEVPQNLSASRPQDRQFILSSKKLLLSDSGFYLCAWSMWEGGGDEQFFGPGTRLTVL.

This rearrangement joins TRBV7-2 to TRBJ2-5; D remains unclear. CDR1 and CDR2 (germline): SGHTA, FQGNSA. The V end lost 1 base, the J end lost 5 bases, and 14 bases lay between the germline ends. The CDR3 loop spans 15 amino acids. CDR3 sequence: CASSLDGLTQETQYF. In DNA form, the CDR3 reads TGTGCCAGCAGCTTAGATGGGCTGACGCAGGAGACCCAGTACTTC.

This clone came up once. V usage is TRBV6-5 and J usage is TRBJ2-7; possible D gene TRBD2, 5 bases. Germline V gene data show CDR1 as MNHEY and CDR2 as SVGAGI. There are 13 residues in the CDR3. V lost 6 bases and J 2 bases, leaving 11 bases between the germline ends. CDR3 nucleotides: TGTGCCAGCAGGGCCCCGGGGACCTACGAGCAGTACTTC. Protein sequence: CASRAPGTYEQYF.

The chain uses TRBV28 and TRBJ1-1; 8 bases line up with TRBD1. The CDR3 has 12 residues. Germline values: CDR1 MDHEN, CDR2 SYDVKM. With V trimmed by 3 bases and J by 11 bases, 5 bases remained unmatched. The CDR3 loop is CASSFMGTGAFF. CDR3 DNA sequence: TGTGCCAGCAGTTTTATGGGGACAGGTGCTTTCTTT. Full variable domain (missing parts from reference TRBV28 and TRBJ1-1): DVKVTQSSRYLVKRTGEKVFLECVQDMDHENMFWYRQDPGLGLRLIYFSYDVKMKEKGDIPEGYSVSREKKERFSLILESASTNQTSMYLCASSFMGTGAFFGQGTRLTVV.

The chain combines TRBV29-1 with TRBJ1-2; D is perhaps TRBD1 (5 bases). Germline V gene data show CDR1 as SQVTM and CDR2 as ANQGSEA. CDR3 length equals 12 residues. V lost 4 bases to trimming and J lost 8 bases, with 14 bases between them. CDR3 in amino acids: CSVGGVVSGYTF. The DNA of the CDR3 is TGCAGCGTTGGGGGGGTTGTTTCCGGCTACACCTTC.

This chain links TRBV11-2 with TRBJ2-7; tentatively, D is TRBD2 (5 bases). Trimming removed 3 bases from V and 5 bases from J, with 20 bases in between. CDR1 is SGHAT and CDR2 is FQNNGV in the germline V gene. The length of the CDR3 is 16 residues. CDR3 in DNA: TGTGCCAGCAGCTTTGTGGGCCGACCAGAGGAGGACGAGCAGTACTTC. Encoded protein: CASSFVGRPEEDEQYF. Together with reference TRBV11-2 and TRBJ2-7, the CDR3 gives the full variable domain: EAGVAQSPRYKIIEKRQSVAFWCNPISGHATLYWYQQILGQGPKLLIQFQNNGVVDDSQLPKDRFSAERLKGVDSTLKIQPAKLEDSAVYLCASSFVGRPEEDEQYFGPGTRLTVT.

The chain couples TRBV4-1 to TRBJ2-5, with D maybe TRBD2 (6 bases). V was shortened by 1 base and J by 5 bases, with 8 bases between the two germline ends. This CDR3 has 13 amino acids. Germline lookup yields CDR1 MGHRA and CDR2 YSYEKL. The CDR3, as DNA: TGCGCCAGCAGCCAAGGACGGGGGGAGACCCAGTACTTC. It yields the protein CASSQGRGETQYF.

The rearrangement joins TRBV10-3 to TRBJ1-2, with a possible D match to TRBD1 (6 bases). Trimming stripped 7 bases from V and 2 bases from J, with 11 bases between. The CDR3 extends over 13 amino acids. From germline, CDR1 is ENHRY and CDR2 SYGVKD. As DNA, the CDR3 is TGTGCCATCACTGTGGACAGCAACTATGGCTACACCTTC. Translation gives CAITVDSNYGYTF.

The chain employs TRBV6-6 and TRBJ1-2, with D unresolved. Germline CDR1 is MNHNY and CDR2 is SVGAGI (reference sequence). The CDR3 covers 13 residues. V was trimmed by 2 bases and J by 4 bases, leaving 8 bases between them. CDR3 sequence (DNA): TGTGCCAGCAGTTACGGTTACTCCTATGGCTACACCTTC. It is translated as CASSYGYSYGYTF.

This chain uses TRBV7-2 with TRBJ2-1, with D possibly TRBD2 on 6 matching bases. Germline CDR1 reads SGHTA; CDR2 reads FQGNSA. The CDR3 loop spans 14 amino acids. V was cut by 6 bases and J by 1 base, with 10 bases left in between. CDR3 region: CASSPSESYNEQFF. CDR3 bases: TGTGCCAGCAGTCCTAGCGAGTCCTACAATGAGCAGTTCTTC.

The chain employs TRBV2 and TRBJ2-3; a possible D gene is TRBD2 (6 bases). CDR1 SNHLY and CDR2 FYNNEI come from the germline V gene. This CDR3 is built from 14 residues. In DNA form, the CDR3 reads TGTGCTATAAAAGCTCGGGGGATCTCAGATACGCAGTATTTT. This gives the protein CAIKARGISDTQYF.

This sequence joins TRBV28 and TRBJ2-7; D is perhaps TRBD2 (6 bases). The length of the CDR3 is 13 residues. V was clipped by 10 bases and J by 3 bases, with 16 bases between them. Germline V gene lookup returns CDR1 MDHEN and CDR2 SYDVKM. CDR3: CATARDFLYEQYF. The CDR3, as DNA: TGTGCCACTGCCCGGGACTTTCTCTACGAGCAGTACTTC.

This chain links TRBV29-1 with TRBJ1-1, with D possibly being TRBD1 (5 bases). The length of the CDR3 is 13 residues. Germline V gene lookup returns CDR1 SQVTM and CDR2 ANQGSEA. V shed 6 bases and J shed 3 bases, with 14 bases lying between them. The CDR3 is CSVERWGDTEAFF. The CDR3 region has the DNA TGCAGCGTGGAACGTTGGGGGGACACTGAAGCTTTCTTT. The complete variable domain, with remaining parts taken from reference TRBV29-1 and TRBJ1-1, reads SAVISQKPSRDICQRGTSLTIQCQVDSQVTMMFWYRQQPGQSLTLIATANQGSEATYESGFVIDKFPISRPNLTFSTLTVSNMSPEDSSIYLCSVERWGDTEAFFGQGTRLTVV.

The chain links TRBV9 to TRBJ2-3; a possible D gene is TRBD2 (6 bases). Germline V gene data show CDR1 as SGDLS and CDR2 as YYNGEE. The V end lost 0 bases, the J end lost 2 bases, and 10 bases lay between the germline ends. The CDR3 totals 15 residues. The CDR3 region has the DNA TGTGCCAGCAGCGTAGCGGAGCGGGTCACAGATACGCAGTATTTT. Amino acids: CASSVAERVTDTQYF.

J is TRBJ1-5 and V is TRBV19; maybe TRBD1 (6 bases). Trimming shortened V by 6 bases and J by 7 bases, and 22 bases separated the two germline ends. CDR3 length equals 16 residues. CDR1 and CDR2 (germline): LNHDA, SQIVND (reference sequence). In nucleotides, the CDR3 is TGTGCCAGTAGCTCACCCAGGGGAGAGGTTTGGCAGCCCCAGCATTTT. It codes for CASSSPRGEVWQPQHF. Drawing the rest from reference TRBV19 and TRBJ1-5, the complete variable domain is DGGITQSPKYLFRKEGQNVTLSCEQNLNHDAMYWYRQDPGQGLRLIYYSQIVNDFQKGDIAEGYSVSREKKESFPLTVTSAQKNPTAFYLCASSSPRGEVWQPQHFGDGTRLSIL.

This chain uses TRBV27 with TRBJ2-7; TRBD2 agrees at 13 bases. The germline V gene has CDR1 MNHEY and CDR2 SMNVEV (reference sequence). V was clipped by 0 bases and J by 4 bases; unmatched bases: 9. The CDR3 has 18 amino acids. The CDR3: CASSLSVRLAGGLYEQYF. The CDR3 DNA reads as TGTGCCAGCAGTTTATCAGTCCGACTAGCGGGAGGTTTGTACGAGCAGTACTTC.

The V call is TRBV2, the J call TRBJ1-2; D not certain. This CDR3 region has 15 residues. The V gene lost 4 bases and the J gene lost 2 bases, with 14 bases spanning the gap. Germline CDR1 and CDR2: SNHLY and FYNNEI. Here the CDR3 DNA reads TGTGCCAGCAGTGGTGACGGTCCGGAGAACTATGGCTACACCTTC. Amino acid sequence: CASSGDGPENYGYTF.

The chain recombines TRBV28 with TRBJ1-2; 9 bases are shared with TRBD1. The junction had 10 bases not matched to a gene; V was cut back by 6 bases and J by 8 bases. Germline V gives CDR1 MDHEN, CDR2 SYDVKM. The CDR3 covers 14 residues. The CDR3 bases are TGTGCCAGCAGAACAGGGGGCCTACACGAGGGCTACACCTTC. Its protein product is CASRTGGLHEGYTF.

The chain has TRBV29-1 and TRBJ1-2, with 7 bases identical to TRBD1. CDR1 is SQVTM, CDR2 ANQGSEA, per germline. V lost 7 bases and J lost 0; bases outside the gene matches: 11. The CDR3 consists of 15 residues. CDR3 amino acids: CSAVQGEHTNYGYTF. The CDR3 DNA reads as TGCAGCGCCGTCCAGGGGGAGCATACTAACTATGGCTACACCTTC.